Following are 8 T cell receptor beta chains from one sample sequenced in a study of molecular identifiers for immune sequencing clone quantification. Via MiXCR, TCRdb re-called the PCR reads, giving one row per CDR3 protein. Here the sample spans some 100,000 distinct CDR3 sequences, under 40% being singletons. Sequenced: naive CD8+ T cells from blood, with Jurkat cell RNA spiked in. Subset here: FACS-sorted CD8+CD4-CCR7+CD45RA+ naive T cells. All receptors come from a human donor in good health. Some libraries in this study had Jurkat cell RNA spiked in.

This clonotype showed up just a few times. CDR3 region: CASSQLPDGLGDEQFF. The CDR3 bases are TGCGCCAGCAGCCAATTACCCGACGGACTAGGCGATGAGCAGTTCTTC. J is TRBJ2-1 and V is TRBV4-1, with 7 positions matching TRBD2. Germline-derived CDR1 and CDR2 are MGHRA and YSYEKL. The CDR3 runs 16 residues. The V segment lost 2 bases and the J segment 8 bases; nucleotides outside the gene matches: 12.

This clonotype came up a few times. This rearrangement joins TRBV28 to TRBJ2-3; D remains unclear. The CDR3 runs 11 residues. Germline CDR1 and CDR2: MDHEN and SYDVKM. V was clipped by 2 bases and J by 5 bases, with 2 bases between them. CDR3 DNA: TGTGCCAGCAGTTTAATAGATACGCAGTATTTT. Translation gives CASSLIDTQYF. The variable domain in full, completed from reference TRBV28 and TRBJ2-3, reads DVKVTQSSRYLVKRTGEKVFLECVQDMDHENMFWYRQDPGLGLRLIYFSYDVKMKEKGDIPEGYSVSREKKERFSLILESASTNQTSMYLCASSLIDTQYFGPGTRLTVL.

This clonotype was seen only once. This may stem from a read error, because a much larger clone lies one nucleotide away. The V gene is TRBV20-1, the J gene TRBJ2-7; 7 bases fit TRBD1. This CDR3 spans 14 amino acids. The V gene's germline CDR1 is DFQATT and CDR2 SNEGSKA (reference sequence). The chain's CDR3 is CSAIGQEYSYKQYF. In nucleotides, the CDR3 is TGCAGTGCTATTGGACAGGAATACTCCTACAAGCAGTACTTC.

The gene calls are TRBV20-1 and TRBJ2-1, with 9 bases fitting TRBD2. This CDR3 has 17 residues. V lost 1 base, J lost 8 bases, and 15 bases stayed unmatched. Germline lookup yields CDR1 DFQATT and CDR2 SNEGSKA (reference sequence). CDR3 bases: TGCAGTGCTAGAGGACTAGCGGCCTTAGTCAATTACTATGAGCAGTTCTTC. Translating gives CSARGLAALVNYYEQFF.

Comments on this clonotype: Without the conserved terminal phenylalanine or tryptophan, this CDR3 likely stems from a read error. The rearrangement uses TRBV20-1 and TRBJ2-3; the match to TRBD2 covers 8 bases. The CDR3 totals 15 residues. After removal of 0 bases from V and 1 base from J, the junction contained 3 bases not matched to a gene. Germline assignment: CDR1 DFQATT and CDR2 SNEGSKA (reference sequence). The CDR3 DNA sequence: TGCAGTGCTAGAGATCTGACTAGCGGCACAGATACGCAGTATATT. Protein sequence: CSARDLTSGTDTQYI.

This clonotype was detected a few times. The junction departs from germline at one end; a sequencing error may be responsible. The chain joins TRBV27 to TRBJ2-3; D is uncertain. Looked up from germline, CDR1 is MNHEY and CDR2 is SMNVEV (reference sequence). The CDR3 sequence is 13 residues long. CDR3 sequence reads: CASSLSTTTRSFF. CDR3 nucleotide sequence: TGTGCCAGCAGTTTATCGACCACGACCCGCAGCTTTTTT.

The rearrangement joins TRBV28 to TRBJ2-1; 10 nucleotides agree with TRBD2. The CDR3 length is 17 residues. The ends lost 3 bases at V and 0 bases at J; junction bases unmatched: 5. CDR1 and CDR2 from the germline V gene are MDHEN and SYDVKM. The CDR3 DNA reads as TGTGCCAGCAGTTTGACTAGCGGGTGGACCTCCTACAATGAGCAGTTCTTC. This encodes CASSLTSGWTSYNEQFF. The full variable domain, rest sourced from reference TRBV28 and TRBJ2-1, is DVKVTQSSRYLVKRTGEKVFLECVQDMDHENMFWYRQDPGLGLRLIYFSYDVKMKEKGDIPEGYSVSREKKERFSLILESASTNQTSMYLCASSLTSGWTSYNEQFFGPGTRLTVL.

This clonotype was observed many times. The chain combines TRBV5-5 with TRBJ1-1, with D hard to call. CDR3 length: 12 residues. V dropped 5 bases and J dropped 9 bases, with 14 bases sitting between them. Germline V gene data show CDR1 as SGHKS and CDR2 as YYEKEE (reference sequence). The CDR3 reads CASSRSGLKAFF. For the CDR3, the DNA is TGTGCCAGCAGTCGCTCGGGTCTGAAAGCTTTCTTT. The entire variable domain, with the rest obtained from reference TRBV5-5 and TRBJ1-1, is as follows: DAGVTQSPTHLIKTRGQQVTLRCSPISGHKSVSWYQQVLGQGPQFIFQYYEKEERGRGNFPDRFSARQFPNYSSELNVNALLLGDSALYLCASSRSGLKAFFGQGTRLTVV.